One T cell receptor beta chain is described in this entry. The sample originates from a study of blood T cell repertoires in COVID-19. Study summary: Donors in the United States, Italy and Spain gave samples during acute or convalescent COVID-19.

V was cut by 4 bases and J by 3 bases, with 15 bases left in between. Per germline, CDR1 MGHRA and CDR2 YSYEKL. The CDR3 contains 15 residues. Sequencing used immunoSEQ multiplex PCR; TCRdb keeps in-frame clones, though not all of them. The profile covers approximately 300,000 clones, with roughly 90% appearing a single time and around 2.6% taken by the ten largest. Input material: PBMCs or T cells enriched from blood (not recorded which). This chain joins TRBV4-1 and TRBJ1-2; D is unclear. The sequence was obtained from a man between 60 and 75 years old who had recovered from COVID-19. CDR3 nucleotides: TGCGCCAGCAGCCCCCCTCGCAACACAGACTATGGCTACACCTTC. Translation gives CASSPPRNTDYGYTF.